These T cell receptor beta chains were read from a single sample in a study of T cell repertoires in cytomegalovirus infection. Their antigens are not known. A single record per CDR3 protein comes from TCRdb applying MiXCR to the reads. The table includes 110,000 or so distinct CDR3 sequences, 30% detected once. The source was CD8+ T cells from cultured PBMCs, collected from culture after CMV antigen stimulation. These receptors all come from a human donor in good health (CMV status not recorded). Some clones in this sample may be carry-over from other donors' samples. Each CDR3 is given with its conserved first and last residue. A D gene is named only where the DNA matches it firmly. Where a row states a size, it is once, few, many or the class of an expanded clone; other rows omit it.

v_call: TRBV9
clone_size: -
j_call: TRBJ1-1
d_call: TRBD1
cdr3_aa: CASSGGQGISGTEAFF
cdr3_nt: TGTGCCAGCAGCGGGGGACAGGGGATATCGGGGACTGAAGCTTTCTTT

v_call: TRBV12-3/TRBV12-4
clone_size: many
j_call: TRBJ2-5
d_call: TRBD2
cdr3_aa: CASSFLLQASGAQETQYF
cdr3_nt: TGTGCCAGCAGTTTTCTCCTCCAGGCTAGCGGGGCACAAGAGACCCAGTACTTC

v_call: TRBV7-2
clone_size: many
j_call: TRBJ2-1
d_call: TRBD2
cdr3_aa: CASSLGLAGYNEQFF
cdr3_nt: TGTGCCAGCAGCTTAGGACTAGCGGGGTACAATGAGCAGTTCTTC

v_call: TRBV7-8
clone_size: many
j_call: TRBJ2-2
d_call: -
cdr3_aa: CASSLVTQGFTGELFF
cdr3_nt: TGTGCCAGCAGCTTAGTAACTCAGGGGTTCACCGGGGAGCTGTTTTTT

v_call: TRBV11-1
clone_size: -
j_call: TRBJ1-1
d_call: -
cdr3_aa: CASSARGGYYTEAFF
cdr3_nt: TGTGCCAGCAGCGCACGTGGGGGCTATTACACTGAAGCTTTCTTT

v_call: TRBV6-2/TRBV6-3
clone_size: few
j_call: TRBJ2-5
d_call: -
cdr3_aa: CASSPVTRLQETQYF
cdr3_nt: TGTGCCAGCAGTCCCGTTACGAGACTCCAAGAGACCCAGTACTTC

v_call: TRBV15
clone_size: -
j_call: TRBJ2-4
d_call: TRBD1
cdr3_aa: CATSPQGANIQYF
cdr3_nt: TGTGCCACCAGCCCACAGGGGGCAAACATTCAGTACTTC

v_call: TRBV7-2
clone_size: many
j_call: TRBJ1-1
d_call: -
cdr3_aa: CASSLVSVRMNTEAFF
cdr3_nt: TGTGCCAGCAGCTTAGTTTCGGTCAGAATGAACACTGAAGCTTTCTTT

v_call: TRBV20-1
clone_size: -
j_call: TRBJ1-2
d_call: TRBD1
cdr3_aa: CSARAQGAGSYGYTF
cdr3_nt: TGCAGTGCTAGAGCACAGGGGGCGGGAAGCTATGGCTACACCTTC

v_call: TRBV7-3
clone_size: -
j_call: TRBJ2-2
d_call: -
cdr3_aa: CASSSIGTTGELFF
cdr3_nt: TGTGCCAGCAGCTCGATAGGGACTACCGGGGAGCTGTTTTTT

v_call: TRBV13
clone_size: -
j_call: TRBJ2-3
d_call: TRBD2
cdr3_aa: CASGGGETTDTQYF
cdr3_nt: TGTGCTAGCGGGGGGGGAGAAACCACAGATACGCAGTATTTT

v_call: TRBV28
clone_size: -
j_call: TRBJ2-3
d_call: -
cdr3_aa: CASSRGTDTQYF
cdr3_nt: TGTGCCAGCAGTAGGGGCACAGATACGCAGTATTTT

v_call: TRBV5-6
clone_size: few
j_call: TRBJ1-6
d_call: TRBD1
cdr3_aa: CASSPDRSSYNSPLHF
cdr3_nt: TGTGCCAGCAGCCCGGACAGGAGCTCCTATAATTCACCCCTCCACTTT

v_call: TRBV10-3
clone_size: -
j_call: TRBJ2-7
d_call: -
cdr3_aa: CAISEHRGATSYEQYF
cdr3_nt: TGTGCCATCAGTGAGCATCGGGGGGCCACATCCTACGAGCAGTACTTC

v_call: TRBV11-1
clone_size: few
j_call: TRBJ1-4
d_call: -
cdr3_aa: CASSLDGPLPFF
cdr3_nt: TGTGCCAGCAGCTTAGATGGACCTCTCCCGTTTTTT

v_call: TRBV12-3/TRBV12-4
clone_size: -
j_call: TRBJ1-2
d_call: -
cdr3_aa: CASSLSGGGYTF
cdr3_nt: TGTGCCAGCAGTTTGTCCGGGGGGGGCTACACCTTC

v_call: TRBV12-3/TRBV12-4
clone_size: many
j_call: TRBJ2-7
d_call: TRBD1
cdr3_aa: CASLPADRGTGEQYF
cdr3_nt: TGTGCCAGTTTGCCGGCGGACAGGGGGACGGGAGAGCAGTACTTC

v_call: TRBV19
clone_size: -
j_call: TRBJ2-3
d_call: TRBD2
cdr3_aa: CASSITGTSSTDTQYF
cdr3_nt: TGTGCCAGTAGTATCACCGGGACTAGCTCCACAGATACGCAGTATTTT

v_call: TRBV27
clone_size: -
j_call: TRBJ2-7
d_call: -
cdr3_aa: CASSLSNGGFHEQYF
cdr3_nt: TGTGCCAGCAGTTTATCGAATGGGGGGTTCCACGAGCAGTACTTC

v_call: TRBV27
clone_size: -
j_call: TRBJ2-7
d_call: -
cdr3_aa: CASSFGLSANYEQYF
cdr3_nt: TGTGCCAGCAGTTTCGGGCTAAGCGCCAACTACGAGCAGTACTTC

v_call: TRBV6-2/TRBV6-3
clone_size: -
j_call: TRBJ2-1
d_call: -
cdr3_aa: CASSYSGFSSGNEQFF
cdr3_nt: TGTGCCAGCAGTTACTCGGGGTTTAGTTCCGGGAATGAGCAGTTCTTC

v_call: TRBV6-2/TRBV6-3
clone_size: few
j_call: TRBJ2-5
d_call: -
cdr3_aa: CASSPQETQYF
cdr3_nt: TGTGCCAGCAGTCCGCAAGAGACCCAGTACTTC

v_call: TRBV6-1
clone_size: many
j_call: TRBJ1-5
d_call: -
cdr3_aa: CASSENAEGGGQPQHF
cdr3_nt: TGTGCCAGCAGTGAAAACGCGGAGGGAGGGGGTCAGCCCCAGCATTTT

v_call: TRBV12-3/TRBV12-4
clone_size: -
j_call: TRBJ2-3
d_call: TRBD2
cdr3_aa: CASSRSGGPVTQYF
cdr3_nt: TGTGCCAGCAGTCGAAGCGGGGGCCCCGTCACGCAGTATTTT

v_call: TRBV2
clone_size: -
j_call: TRBJ1-6
d_call: -
cdr3_aa: CASRAASGDNSPLHF
cdr3_nt: TGTGCCAGCAGAGCAGCGTCTGGGGATAATTCACCCCTCCACTTT

v_call: TRBV12-3/TRBV12-4
clone_size: many
j_call: TRBJ1-1
d_call: -
cdr3_aa: CASSIVGVVNTEAFF
cdr3_nt: TGTGCCAGCAGTATCGTGGGCGTGGTGAACACTGAAGCTTTCTTT

v_call: TRBV6-6
clone_size: -
j_call: TRBJ1-1
d_call: -
cdr3_aa: CASGTGSNTEAFF
cdr3_nt: TGTGCCAGCGGTACAGGCAGCAACACTGAAGCTTTCTTT

v_call: TRBV7-9
clone_size: -
j_call: TRBJ2-1
d_call: -
cdr3_aa: CASSDKLAREQFF
cdr3_nt: TGTGCCAGCAGCGACAAACTAGCTAGGGAGCAGTTCTTC

v_call: TRBV7-2
clone_size: many
j_call: TRBJ2-5
d_call: -
cdr3_aa: CASSPVTESQETQYF
cdr3_nt: TGTGCCAGCAGCCCCGTGACAGAAAGCCAAGAGACCCAGTACTTC

v_call: TRBV7-9
clone_size: many
j_call: TRBJ1-2
d_call: TRBD1
cdr3_aa: CAAGDRGSYGYTF
cdr3_nt: TGTGCCGCGGGGGACAGGGGTAGCTATGGCTACACCTTC

v_call: TRBV7-9
clone_size: -
j_call: TRBJ2-2
d_call: TRBD1
cdr3_aa: CASSDGQGYTGELFF
cdr3_nt: TGTGCCAGCAGCGATGGACAGGGGTACACCGGGGAGCTGTTTTTT

v_call: TRBV6-2/TRBV6-3
clone_size: -
j_call: TRBJ2-2
d_call: -
cdr3_aa: CASMSAGELFF
cdr3_nt: TGTGCCAGCATGTCGGCCGGGGAGCTGTTTTTT

v_call: TRBV20-1
clone_size: few
j_call: TRBJ2-2
d_call: TRBD2
cdr3_aa: CSAIGLAGPNTGELFF
cdr3_nt: TGCAGTGCCATTGGACTAGCGGGGCCGAACACCGGGGAGCTGTTTTTT

v_call: TRBV7-6
clone_size: -
j_call: TRBJ2-1
d_call: -
cdr3_aa: CASSYSSVGEQFF
cdr3_nt: TGTGCCAGCAGCTACTCGAGTGTGGGGGAGCAGTTCTTC

v_call: TRBV7-6
clone_size: few
j_call: TRBJ2-2
d_call: TRBD2
cdr3_aa: CASSLVAGENTGELFF
cdr3_nt: TGTGCCAGCAGCTTAGTAGCGGGCGAAAACACCGGGGAGCTGTTTTTT

v_call: TRBV20-1
clone_size: few
j_call: TRBJ2-7
d_call: TRBD2
cdr3_aa: CSAAGMGLAWEQYF
cdr3_nt: TGCAGTGCTGCGGGAATGGGACTAGCTTGGGAGCAGTACTTC